The next 4 T cell receptor beta chains were all read from a single sample in a study of T-cell memory formation after mild COVID-19. MiXCR, run by TCRdb on the 5' RACE reads, gives a single entry per CDR3 protein. The sample consists of around 200,000 distinct CDR3 sequences, over 20% of them appearing once. Sequencing used PBMCs or a T cell subset sorted from them (not recorded which). Receptors originate from an adult woman who had mild COVID-19 (a few samples of this study predate the infection). Cell type and time point are not known.

This clonotype was seen more than once but under ten times. The chain carries TRBV9 and TRBJ2-7; 11 positions agree with TRBD2. V was pared by 2 bases and J by 7 bases, with 8 bases of the junction left unmatched. The CDR3 totals 15 residues. CDR1 is SGDLS and CDR2 is YYNGEE in the germline V gene. The CDR3 DNA sequence: TGTGCCAGCAGCGTTGGGACTAGCGGCCCCTGGGAGCAGTACTTC. It translates to CASSVGTSGPWEQYF.

The gene calls are TRBV5-1 and TRBJ2-7; 8 bases fit TRBD2. The CDR3 is 14 amino acids. J gave up 5 bases and V 4 bases, and 8 bases lay outside the gene matches. Germline V lookup: CDR1 SGHRS, CDR2 YFSETQ. The DNA for the CDR3 is TGCGCCAGCAGCCCAAACGGGAGGGGAGACGAGCAGTACTTC. It is translated as CASSPNGRGDEQYF.

This clonotype appeared a few times. V and J are TRBV12-5 and TRBJ2-1; TRBD2 aligns across 12 bases. CDR1 is LGHNT and CDR2 is FRNRAP in the germline V gene. V lost 9 bases and J lost 14; bases outside the gene matches: 14. There are 14 residues in the CDR3. The CDR3 bases are TGTGCTAGCCCGTCGAGCCTAGCGGGGGGGCCGGAGTTCTTC. This sequence encodes CASPSSLAGGPEFF.

This rearrangement joins TRBV7-9 to TRBJ1-1; possible D gene TRBD1, 6 bases. The V and J ends lost 5 bases and 2 bases respectively, with 15 bases between them. The CDR3 has 15 residues. The germline V gene encodes CDR1 SEHNR and CDR2 FQNEAQ (reference sequence). CDR3 amino acids: CASSRPGQTNTEAFF. Here the CDR3 DNA reads TGTGCCAGCAGCCGACCGGGACAAACTAACACTGAAGCTTTCTTT.